This TCR beta chain was sequenced for a study of T cells in Graves' hyperthyroidism and ophthalmopathy. As for the study in general: Peripheral blood collection took place at initial diagnosis, before any treatment.

With 5 bases removed from V and 2 bases from J, the gap between germline ends came to 12 bases. The CDR3 is made up of 15 amino acids. A word on this clonotype: Its specificity is not known.

Researchers amplified the TCR beta CDR3 regions from RNA transcripts. The primer set for the first-round RT-PCR of the TCR CDR3 was HTBI. Via MiXCR, TCRdb re-called the multiplex PCR reads, giving one row per CDR3 protein. Of 410,000 or so distinct CDR3 sequences detected, roughly 15% appear once; the ten largest clones hold 13%. Criteria for exclusion of patients were uncontrolled infection, other autoimmune disease, pregnancy or lactation. Study conclusions and caveats: Model output signaled ophthalmopathy a median about 6.3 months ahead of onset. Most clonotypes expanded in thyroid above 0.001 were likewise present in blood.

Sequencing input: blood. The chain uses TRBV12-3 or TRBV12-4 and TRBJ1-4; the D gene is possibly TRBD1 (6 bases). The receptor's source is a young man with Graves' ophthalmopathy. The CDR3 coding sequence is TGTGCCAGCAGTCTGGCCAGGGGCACTAATGAAAAACTGTTTTTT. It encodes CASSLARGTNEKLFF.